This T cell receptor (beta chain) was recovered during a study of CD8 T cells in ankylosing spondylitis. The CDR3 extends over 15 amino acids. Germline lookup yields CDR1 MNHEY and CDR2 SVGEGT. V shed 2 bases and J 0 bases; nucleotides not matched to a gene: 4. A single record per CDR3 protein comes from TCRdb applying MiXCR to the 5' RACE reads. The sample carries hundreds of thousands of distinct CDR3 sequences, less than 25% recorded once. This clonotype has more than one count but fewer than ten. The material sequenced was blood, either unsorted or a sorted T cell fraction (not recorded which). The clonotype originates from a female donor with ankylosing spondylitis or in good health (not recorded which). V usage is TRBV6-2 or TRBV6-3 and J usage is TRBJ2-7, with 7 bases that match TRBD2. The CDR3 sequence is CASSYSGTSSYEQYF. The CDR3 DNA reads as TGTGCCAGCAGTTACAGCGGGACCAGCTCCTACGAGCAGTACTTC.